A single TCR beta chain is shown here with its context. This clone was detected only once. The antigen this receptor binds is unknown. The sample holds no much larger clone one base away, and base qualities are not on file. These data belong to a study of blood T cell repertoires in COVID-19 (dated by TCRdb to the early 2020s). Regarding the complete study: The collaborator samples originated in the United States, Italy and Spain and spanned the acute and convalescent phases of COVID-19. The prospective study material was composed of cDNA or gDNA derived from T cells, B-cell-depleted T cells, or PBMCs. Deeply sampled blood TCRbeta repertoires from subjects exposed to, actively infected with, or recovered from COVID-19 were included in the dataset. The repertoires were made available in a free public database intended to serve as a resource for research on the immune response to SARS-CoV-2. The samples were drawn from two sources: the first 160 participants of the ongoing ImmuneRACE study, and 950 to 1,500 subjects contributed by 6 global collaborators. A de-identified subject ID, COVID-19 status, age in years and sex were almost always included in the sample metadata. Where HLA class I and class II types were available, the types were taken from metadata supplied by the sample provider, not from assay-based typing.

TCRbeta CDR3 regions were amplified from genomic DNA using the immunoSEQ Assay, a bias-controlled multiplex PCR. Concerning the study's data processing: The number of nucleated cells in each sample was estimated from the amplification of reference gene primers within the assay. To quantify the absolute abundance of each unique TCRbeta CDR3 rearrangement, sequence reads were collapsed and filtered. For each sample, productive Simpson clonality was calculated as the square root of Simpson's diversity index across productive rearrangements. TCRdb provides this immuneACCESS table in a form limited to in-frame rearrangements. Some clones are lacking; in checked studies, under half of them reflect an unresolved V gene, and why the rest are absent is not known. That table furnishes V, J and clone size, whereas the DNA furnished D and trimming. The sample table lists about 97,000 clones, about 90% of them with a count of one. The ten largest clones represent roughly 5.6% of the sample.

At one collaborating source in Seattle, patients were enrolled during active infection and were followed longitudinally through the course of disease. Whole blood was collected in K2EDTA tubes by collaborating institutions according to the institutions' own protocols. For TCRbeta analysis, collaborator samples were shipped as frozen whole blood, as isolated PBMCs, or as DNA extracted from either sample type. Results the study describes overall, beyond this receptor: Clinical and demographic metadata were provided uncurated, with the amount varying by source and participant.

The sequence was collected from a woman between 50 and 59 years old with COVID-19, enrolled during active disease. Sequenced: peripheral blood.

The nucleotides are TGTGCCAGCAGTGACCGGCAAGCAGGGAAGGGCTATTATGAAAAACTGTTTTTT. The resulting protein is CASSDRQAGKGYYEKLFF. The chain couples TRBV6-4 to TRBJ1-4; TRBD1 is a possible D gene, resting on 5 matching bases. From a lookup of the germline V gene, CDR1 and CDR2 are MRHNA and SNTAGT. V is pared back by 2 bases and J by 6 bases, with 22 bases lying between the germline termini. The CDR3 holds 18 amino acids from the cysteine to the phenylalanine. Just the 54-base CDR3 DNA is kept, in frame starting at base 1.